The 11 T cell receptor beta chains given below trace back to one sample, sequenced in a study of blood T cell repertoires in COVID-19 (dated by TCRdb to the early 2020s). Library creation used the immunoSEQ multiplex PCR assay. This is the immuneACCESS table as TCRdb keeps it, with only in-frame sequences that have V and J called. A part of the clones is gone; compared with another copy, unresolved V genes explain less than half, and the rest is unexplained. For this sample there are approximately 300,000 clones; around nine tenths appear just once. Together, the top ten hold 2% to 3% of the sample. The specimen sequenced was PBMCs or T cells enriched from blood (not recorded which). These receptors came from a man aged 60-69 years who had recovered from COVID-19.

The CDR3: CASSPSGRGHEQYF. The DNA of the CDR3 is TGTGCCAGCAGCCCCTCTGGCAGGGGCCACGAGCAGTACTTC. This chain joins TRBV7-9 and TRBJ2-7; a possible D gene is TRBD1 (6 bases). The germline V gene encodes CDR1 SEHNR and CDR2 FQNEAQ (reference sequence). V lost 5 bases to trimming and J lost 5 bases, with 16 bases between them. The CDR3 runs 14 residues.

The rearrangement links TRBV11-2 to TRBJ1-1; 9 positions agree with TRBD1. Trimming at V came to 5 bases and at J to 1 base, leaving 5 bases not matched to a gene. The germline gives CDR1 SGHAT, CDR2 FQNNGV. CDR3 length: 15 residues. CDR3 sequence: CASSPLGQGNTEAFF. In nucleotides, the CDR3 is TGTGCCAGCAGCCCCCTGGGACAGGGGAACACTGAAGCTTTCTTT.

V usage is TRBV2 and J usage is TRBJ2-7; the match to TRBD1 covers 9 bases. Germline CDR1 SNHLY, CDR2 FYNNEI. This CDR3 has 14 residues. The junction had 9 bases not matched to a gene; V was cut back by 6 bases and J by 6 bases. The CDR3 loop reads CASRATGGSGEQYF. Written as DNA, the CDR3 is TGTGCCAGCAGGGCCACAGGGGGCTCGGGCGAGCAGTACTTC. The variable domain in full, with the rest retrieved from reference TRBV2 and TRBJ2-7, is EPEVTQTPSHQVTQMGQEVILRCVPISNHLYFYWYRQILGQKVEFLVSFYNNEISEKSEIFDDQFSVERPDGSNFTLKIRSTKLEDSAMYFCASRATGGSGEQYFGPGTRLTVT.

V is TRBV9 and J is TRBJ2-7, with TRBD2 as a possible D gene (5 bases). The CDR3 contains 14 residues. The V and J ends lost 7 bases and 4 bases respectively, with 18 bases between them. CDR1 and CDR2 (germline): SGDLS, YYNGEE. CDR3 in DNA: TGTGCCAGCGCTCGTAGCGCTGAGTCATACGAGCAGTACTTC. Translated, it gives CASARSAESYEQYF.

This chain links TRBV7-9 with TRBJ2-2; D gene unclear. Trimming shortened V by 5 bases and J by 6 bases, and 10 bases separated the two germline ends. Germline V lookup: CDR1 SEHNR, CDR2 FQNEAQ (reference sequence). The CDR3 runs 13 residues. CDR3 in amino acids: CASSAQWPGELFF. The CDR3 DNA reads as TGTGCCAGCAGCGCACAGTGGCCCGGGGAGCTGTTTTTT.

The chain carries TRBV6-5 and TRBJ2-1; 12 nucleotides line up with TRBD2. Looked up from germline, CDR1 is MNHEY and CDR2 is SVGAGI. V shed 7 bases and J 6 bases; nucleotides not matched to a gene: 1. CDR3 length: 13 amino acids. The CDR3 loop reads CASTSGGANEQFF. The CDR3 bases are TGTGCCAGCACTAGCGGGGGGGCCAATGAGCAGTTCTTC.

The chain carries TRBV13 and TRBJ2-3, with D unresolved. V was cut by 5 bases and J by 2 bases, with 11 bases left in between. The CDR3 has 14 residues. Germline CDR1 PRHDT, CDR2 FYEKMQ (reference sequence). CDR3 in DNA: TGTGCCAGCAGCCCCGGCGGATCCACAGATACGCAGTATTTT. This translates into CASSPGGSTDTQYF.

The V gene is TRBV18, the J gene TRBJ2-1, with 7 bases that match TRBD2. Germline-derived CDR1 and CDR2 are KGHSH and LQKENI. The CDR3 extends over 15 amino acids. V gave up 1 base and J gave up 3 bases; unmatched junction bases: 3. CDR3 nucleotide sequence: TGTGCCAGCTCACCACAGCGGGATTTCTACAATGAGCAGTTCTTC. Translating gives CASSPQRDFYNEQFF.

V and J are TRBV4-2 and TRBJ1-5; D not resolved. Germline CDR1 and CDR2: LGHNA and YNFKEQ. V was trimmed by 2 bases and J by 1 base, leaving 9 bases between them. The CDR3 covers 15 residues. In DNA, the CDR3 is TGTGCCAGCAGCCAAAACGTCGAGAGCAATCAGCCCCAGCATTTT. Encoded protein: CASSQNVESNQPQHF.

The table lists this clone with a count of one. The chain carries TRBV5-1 and TRBJ1-1; D may be TRBD1 (5 bases). This CDR3 is 15 amino acids long. CDR1 and CDR2 from the germline V gene are SGHRS and YFSETQ. Trimming stripped 4 bases from V and 0 bases from J, with 13 bases between. The CDR3 DNA sequence: TGCGCCAGCAGCGGATCAGGGAACATGAACACTGAAGCTTTCTTT. This sequence encodes CASSGSGNMNTEAFF.

This chain joins TRBV5-1 and TRBJ2-3, with 9 bases lining up with TRBD1. Germline assignment: CDR1 SGHRS and CDR2 YFSETQ. The CDR3 runs to 15 residues. V lost 4 bases and J lost 2; bases outside the gene matches: 5. The CDR3 here is CASSPRDRVTDTQYF. The CDR3 nucleotides are TGCGCCAGCAGCCCCCGGGACAGGGTCACAGATACGCAGTATTTT.